One sample yielded the 10 T cell receptor beta chains listed below, sequenced in a study of T-cell memory formation after mild COVID-19. TCRdb reprocessed the 5' RACE reads via MiXCR and lists one record per CDR3 protein. The sample includes over 150,000 distinct CDR3 sequences, about 18% of them seen just once. The sequenced material came from PBMCs or a T cell subset sorted from them (not recorded which). The receptors originated from a man younger than 30 who had mild COVID-19 (a few samples of this study predate the infection). Cell type and time point are not known.

A few counts support this clonotype. The CDR3 DNA is TGTGCCAGCAGCTTAGCCAGGGGGTTTCGACCTAACTATGGCTACACCTTC. Translated, it gives CASSLARGFRPNYGYTF. The chain combines TRBV7-9 with TRBJ1-2, with 7 bases aligning to TRBD1. The V segment lost 0 bases and the J segment 0 bases; nucleotides outside the gene matches: 7. The CDR3 extends over 17 amino acids. Looked up from germline, CDR1 is SEHNR and CDR2 is FQNEAQ (reference sequence).

This clonotype was counted a few times. This chain uses TRBV19 with TRBJ1-1, with D perhaps TRBD1 (5 bases). The CDR3 sequence is 14 residues long. Germline CDR1 is LNHDA and CDR2 is SQIVND (reference sequence). Trimming took 6 bases from V and 6 from J, leaving 17 bases between them. Written as DNA, the CDR3 is TGTGCCAGTAGGCCGTGGGGGGTCGTCTCTGAAGCTTTCTTT. This sequence encodes CASRPWGVVSEAFF.

The rearrangement joins TRBV6-5 to TRBJ2-3, with a tentative D call TRBD2 (5 bases). V gave up 6 bases and J gave up 1 base, with 11 bases separating them. Germline V gene lookup returns CDR1 MNHEY and CDR2 SVGAGI. This CDR3 is built from 14 residues. CDR3 loop: CASRSIGGTDTQYF. The CDR3 coding sequence is TGTGCCAGCAGGAGCATCGGGGGCACAGATACGCAGTATTTT.

This clonotype was observed a handful of times. The chain has TRBV10-3 and TRBJ2-7; no clear D gene. With 4 bases removed from V and 4 bases from J, the gap between germline ends came to 11 bases. The CDR3 is made up of 13 amino acids. The germline gives CDR1 ENHRY, CDR2 SYGVKD. The CDR3 DNA reads TGTGCCATCAGTGCCCGACAATTTTACGAGCAGTACTTC. Translated, it gives CAISARQFYEQYF.

Note on this clonotype: An end of the junction differs from the germline gene, which may be a read error. In DNA form, the CDR3 reads TGTGCCATCCGTGACGGACGGAACTCTGGGGCCAACGTCCTGACTTTC. It specifies CAIRDGRNSGANVLTF. V usage is TRBV10-3 and J usage is TRBJ2-6; no firm D call. From germline, CDR1 is ENHRY and CDR2 SYGVKD. The CDR3 extends over 16 amino acids.

This sequence joins TRBV15 and TRBJ2-2, with 10 bases identical to TRBD1. Germline V gene data show CDR1 as LNHNV and CDR2 as YYDKDF (reference sequence). J was trimmed by 8 bases and V by 3 bases; bases with no gene match: 6. The CDR3 is 15 residues long. CDR3 in amino acids: CATSSRDRGSGELFF. CDR3 DNA: TGTGCCACCAGCAGTCGGGACAGGGGTTCGGGGGAGCTGTTTTTT. Drawing the rest from reference TRBV15 and TRBJ2-2, the complete variable domain is DAMVIQNPRYQVTQFGKPVTLSCSQTLNHNVMYWYQQKSSQAPKLLFHYYDKDFNNEADTPDNFQSRRPNTSFCFLDIRSPGLGDTAMYLCATSSRDRGSGELFFGEGSRLTVL.

This clonotype has a handful of counts. An end of the junction differs from the germline gene, which may be a read error. The rearrangement joins TRBV5-6 to TRBJ1-5; D possibly corresponds to TRBD1 (6 bases). This CDR3 comprises 18 residues. Germline assignment: CDR1 SGHDT and CDR2 YYEEEE. The CDR3 loop is CASSLGGGLFGSNQPQHF. The CDR3, as DNA: TGTGCCAGCAGTTTGGGTGGGGGCTTATTCGGAAGCAATCAGCCCCAGCATTTT.

J is TRBJ1-1 and V is TRBV29-1; D gene unclear. The CDR3 runs to 11 residues. V was shortened by 3 bases and J by 8 bases, with 10 bases between the two germline ends. Germline V gene sequence: CDR1 SQVTM, CDR2 ANQGSEA. The CDR3: CSVDERLEAFF. The CDR3 bases are TGCAGCGTTGATGAGCGCCTCGAAGCTTTCTTT.

This clonotype has just a few counts. The rearrangement links TRBV4-3 to TRBJ2-5, with unresolved D. Trimming cost V 1 base and J 0 bases, with 9 bases left between them. Germline-derived CDR1 and CDR2 are LGHNA and YSLEER. CDR3 length equals 15 residues. The CDR3: CASSQGVGYQETQYF. For the CDR3, the DNA is TGCGCCAGCAGCCAAGGGGTGGGATACCAAGAGACCCAGTACTTC.

The CDR3 region has the DNA TGTGCCAGCAGCCGCCGGGAGAGCGACGAGCAGTACTTC. Protein product: CASSRRESDEQYF. The chain recombines TRBV4-2 with TRBJ2-7, with D tentatively TRBD2 (6 bases). CDR3 length equals 13 residues. The V gene's germline CDR1 is LGHNA and CDR2 YNFKEQ. Trimming cost V 4 bases and J 5 bases, with 12 bases left between them.